This T cell receptor (beta chain) originates from a study of blood T cell repertoires in COVID-19. Study at large: The United States, Italy and Spain provided the acute and convalescent COVID-19 samples. Nucleic acid was either cDNA or gDNA, and it came from T cells, B-cell-depleted T cells, or PBMCs.

Germline CDR1 is SEHNR and CDR2 is FQNEAQ (reference sequence). J gave up 1 base and V 2 bases, and 1 base lay outside the gene matches. The CDR3 has 15 residues. Study processing details: The assay estimated nucleated cells by amplifying reference gene primers. Profiled with immunoSEQ multiplex PCR; TCRdb holds only in-frame clones, not every one. V and J calls and clone size come straight from that table; D and trimming were deduced from the DNA. This sample has fewer than 35,000 clones, with about 89% found just once. The V and J genes are TRBV7-9 and TRBJ2-3, with 9 bases aligning to TRBD2. This TCR derives from a man aged 70 or older with active COVID-19. Sequencing used peripheral blood. The DNA for the CDR3 is TGTGCCAGCAGCTTACCTAGCGGGGGCACAGATACGCAGTATTTT. This sequence encodes CASSLPSGGTDTQYF. The full variable domain, with the rest looked up from reference TRBV7-9 and TRBJ2-3, is DTGVSQNPRHKITKRGQNVTFRCDPISEHNRLYWYRQTLGQGPEFLTYFQNEAQLEKSRLLSDRFSAERPKGSFSTLEIQRTEQGDSAMYLCASSLPSGGTDTQYFGPGTRLTVL.